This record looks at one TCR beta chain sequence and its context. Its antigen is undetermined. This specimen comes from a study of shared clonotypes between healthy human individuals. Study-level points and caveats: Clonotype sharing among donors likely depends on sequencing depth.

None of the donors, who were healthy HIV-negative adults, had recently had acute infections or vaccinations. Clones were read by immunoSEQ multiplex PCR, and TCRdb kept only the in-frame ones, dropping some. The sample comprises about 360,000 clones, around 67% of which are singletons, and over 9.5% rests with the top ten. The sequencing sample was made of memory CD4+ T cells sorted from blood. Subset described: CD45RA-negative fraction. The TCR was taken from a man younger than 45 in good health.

CDR3 coding DNA: TGTGCCAGCAGCTCGAATCTAGCGGGATTAAACACCGGGGAGCTGTTTTTT. Translated, it gives CASSSNLAGLNTGELFF. The V call is TRBV13, the J call TRBJ2-2; TRBD2 agrees at 9 bases. Trimming at V came to 4 bases and at J to 2 bases, leaving 8 bases not matched to a gene. The CDR3 spans 17 residues. CDR1 is PRHDT, CDR2 FYEKMQ, per germline (reference sequence).